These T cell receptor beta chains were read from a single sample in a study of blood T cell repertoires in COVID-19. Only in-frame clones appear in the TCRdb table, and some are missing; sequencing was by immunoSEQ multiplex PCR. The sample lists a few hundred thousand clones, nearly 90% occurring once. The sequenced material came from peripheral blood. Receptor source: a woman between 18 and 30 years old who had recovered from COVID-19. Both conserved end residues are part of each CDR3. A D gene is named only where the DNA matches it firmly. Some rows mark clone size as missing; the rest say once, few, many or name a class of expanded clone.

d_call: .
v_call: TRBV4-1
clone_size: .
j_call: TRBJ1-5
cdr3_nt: TGCGCCAGCAGCCATACAGGGAGCGGACAGCCCCAGCATTTT
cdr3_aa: CASSHTGSGQPQHF

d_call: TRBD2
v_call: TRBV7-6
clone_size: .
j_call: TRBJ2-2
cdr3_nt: TGTGCCAGCAGCTTATTAGGGGCTAGCGGGAGAGGGGAGCTGTTTTTT
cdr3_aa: CASSLLGASGRGELFF

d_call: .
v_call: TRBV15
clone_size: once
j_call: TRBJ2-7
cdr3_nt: TGTGCCACCAGCAGCAGGGGACGGAACGACGAGCAGTACTTC
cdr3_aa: CATSSRGRNDEQYF

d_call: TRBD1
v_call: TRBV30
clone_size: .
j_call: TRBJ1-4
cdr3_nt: TGTGCCTGGACTCACAGGGCGGGACAGTGGGAGAAACTGTTTTTT
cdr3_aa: CAWTHRAGQWEKLFF

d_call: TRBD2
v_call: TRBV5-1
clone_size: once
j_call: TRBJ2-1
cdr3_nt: TGCGCCAGCACCCTGGGGACTAGCGGGAGAGGCTACAATGAGCAGTTCTTC
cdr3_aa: CASTLGTSGRGYNEQFF

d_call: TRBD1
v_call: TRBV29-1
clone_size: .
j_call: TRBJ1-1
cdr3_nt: TGCAGCGTAGGCAGGGGGTCGGTGAACACTGAAGCTTTCTTT
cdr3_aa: CSVGRGSVNTEAFF

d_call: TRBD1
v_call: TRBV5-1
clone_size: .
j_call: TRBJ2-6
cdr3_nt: TGCGCCAGCAGCTTGGACAGGGGGGAATGGTCTGGGGCCAACGTCCTGACTTTC
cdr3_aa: CASSLDRGEWSGANVLTF

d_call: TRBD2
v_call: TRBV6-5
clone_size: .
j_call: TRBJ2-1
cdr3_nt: TGTGCCAGCAGTTATCGGGGGGACGATGAGCAGTTCTTC
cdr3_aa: CASSYRGDDEQFF

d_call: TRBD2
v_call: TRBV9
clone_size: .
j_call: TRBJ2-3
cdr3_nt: TGTGCCAGCAGCGTAGGTAGCGGGGCAGATACGCAGTATTTT
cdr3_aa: CASSVGSGADTQYF

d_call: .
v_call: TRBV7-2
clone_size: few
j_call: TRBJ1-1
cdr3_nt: TGTGCCAGCAGCTTAGGTGACAGGAGGTGGACTGAAGCTTTCTTT
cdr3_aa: CASSLGDRRWTEAFF

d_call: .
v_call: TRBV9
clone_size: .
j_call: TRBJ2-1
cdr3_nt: TGTGCCAGCAGCGTAGGGGCTAGCGTGAAGGAGCAGTTCTTC
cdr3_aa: CASSVGASVKEQFF

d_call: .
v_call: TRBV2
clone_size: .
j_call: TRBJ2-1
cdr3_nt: TGTGCCATCACCCTCCCGGGGAATGAGCAGTTCTTC
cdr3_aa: CAITLPGNEQFF

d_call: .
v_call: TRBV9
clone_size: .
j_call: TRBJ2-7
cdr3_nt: TGTGCCAGCAGCGTAGAAGTGGGAGTTAAGGGCGAGCAGTACTTC
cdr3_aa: CASSVEVGVKGEQYF

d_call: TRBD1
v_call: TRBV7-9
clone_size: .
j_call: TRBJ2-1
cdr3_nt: TGTGCCAGCACCGGGACAGGGGCCTCTCAGTACAATGAGCAGTTCTTC
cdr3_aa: CASTGTGASQYNEQFF

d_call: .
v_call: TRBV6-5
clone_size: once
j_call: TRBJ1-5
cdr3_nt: TGTGCCAGCAGCAATACAGGGAATCAGCCCCAGCATTTT
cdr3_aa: CASSNTGNQPQHF

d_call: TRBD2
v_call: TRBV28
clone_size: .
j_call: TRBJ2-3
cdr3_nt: TGTGCCAGCAGTCCCGGACTAGCGGGACCCACAGATACGCAGTATTTT
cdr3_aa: CASSPGLAGPTDTQYF

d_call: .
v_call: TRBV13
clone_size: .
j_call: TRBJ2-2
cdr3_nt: TGTGCCAGCAGCCCCCACTTTGGGAGCGGTCCCGGGGAGCTGTTTTTT
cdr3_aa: CASSPHFGSGPGELFF

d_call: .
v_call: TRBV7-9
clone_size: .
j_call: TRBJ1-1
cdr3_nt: TGTGCCAGCAGCCCCCCGAAGGTAGGGGCCAAGAATCTGTCTGAAGCTTTCTTT
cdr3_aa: CASSPPKVGAKNLSEAFF

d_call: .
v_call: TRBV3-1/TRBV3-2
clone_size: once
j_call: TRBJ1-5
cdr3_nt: TGTGCCAGCAGCCAAGACAGGTATCAGCCCCAGCATTTT
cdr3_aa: CASSQDRYQPQHF

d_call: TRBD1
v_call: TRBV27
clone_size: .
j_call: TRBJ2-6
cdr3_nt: TGTGCCAGCAGTCCCTTCATAGGGGGACAGGGGGCGAGCTCTGGGGCCAACGTCCTGACTTTC
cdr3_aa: CASSPFIGGQGASSGANVLTF

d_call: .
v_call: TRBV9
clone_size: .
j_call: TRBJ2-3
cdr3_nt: TGTGCCAGCAGCGTAGAGGGGACTAGCACAGATACGCAGTATTTT
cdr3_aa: CASSVEGTSTDTQYF

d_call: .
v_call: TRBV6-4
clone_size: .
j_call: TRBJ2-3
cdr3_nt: TGTGCCAGCAGTGACAGGGGTCACCTCAGCACAGATACGCAGTATTTT
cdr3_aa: CASSDRGHLSTDTQYF

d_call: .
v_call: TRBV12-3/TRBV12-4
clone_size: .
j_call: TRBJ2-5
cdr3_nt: TGTGCCAGCAGCCGGGGAGAGACCCAGTACTTC
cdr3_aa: CASSRGETQYF

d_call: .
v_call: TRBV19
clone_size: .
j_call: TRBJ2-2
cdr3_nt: TGTGCCAGTAGTATCTATCGGGCCGGGGAGCTGTTTTTT
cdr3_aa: CASSIYRAGELFF

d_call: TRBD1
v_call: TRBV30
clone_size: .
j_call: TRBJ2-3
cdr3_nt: TGTGCCTGGAGTGTATTGGGGACAGGGGTGATTGATACGCAGTATTTT
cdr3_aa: CAWSVLGTGVIDTQYF

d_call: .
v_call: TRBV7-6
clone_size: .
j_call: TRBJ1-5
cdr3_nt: TGTGCCAGCAGCCCGGGCGTGTTAAGGGGCCCGATTTATAGCAATCAGCCCCAGCATTTT
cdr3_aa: CASSPGVLRGPIYSNQPQHF

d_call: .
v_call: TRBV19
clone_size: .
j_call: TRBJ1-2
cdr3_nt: TGTGCCAGTAGTATAGTGGTTGCGGATCTGGGTGGCTACACCTTC
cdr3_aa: CASSIVVADLGGYTF

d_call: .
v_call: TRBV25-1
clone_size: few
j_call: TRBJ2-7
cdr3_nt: TGTGCCAGCAGTGAATTGGGAGTGCAGTACTTC
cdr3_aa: CASSELGVQYF

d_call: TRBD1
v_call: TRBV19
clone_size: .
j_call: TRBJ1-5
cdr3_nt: TGTGCCAGTAGTGGTATTCTTAGACAGGGGTCGCGTCAGCCCCAGCATTTT
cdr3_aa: CASSGILRQGSRQPQHF

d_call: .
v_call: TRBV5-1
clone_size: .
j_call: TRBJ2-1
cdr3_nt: TGCGCCACCAGGCCTGCTCGGGAAAACAATGAGCAGTTCTTC
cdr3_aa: CATRPARENNEQFF